These 6 T cell receptor beta chains were sequenced from one sample in a study of shared clonotypes between healthy human individuals. Clones were sequenced by immunoSEQ multiplex PCR, and TCRdb holds only the in-frame ones, with some missing. This sample has under 2,500,000 clones, with approximately 94% found just once. The sample consisted of naive CD4+ T cells sorted from blood. Sample subset: CD45RA+ positively selected. Receptors were obtained from a man younger than 35 in good health.

J is TRBJ2-2 and V is TRBV5-1; tentative D call: TRBD2 (6 bases). The V end was cut by 4 bases, the J end by 1 base, with 8 bases between. The germline CDR1 and CDR2 sequences are SGHRS and YFSETQ. CDR3 length: 14 residues. CDR3 protein: CASSGTGNTGELFF. CDR3 DNA sequence: TGCGCCAGCAGCGGGACTGGGAACACCGGGGAGCTGTTTTTT.

This clone was observed a single time. The V call is TRBV6-1, the J call TRBJ2-7; a possible D gene is TRBD2 (5 bases). V lost 5 bases to trimming and J lost 2 bases, with 10 bases between them. CDR1 and CDR2 from the germline V gene are MNHNS and SASEGT. There are 13 residues in the CDR3. CDR3 nucleotide sequence: TGTGCCAGCAGTCCCCGGGGAGCCTACGAGCAGTACTTC. Translating it yields CASSPRGAYEQYF.

The table lists this clone with a count of one. CDR3 sequence (DNA): TGTGCCAGCAGCTCCCGTGGGACTCGGGGCACCGGGGAGCTGTTTTTT. Protein: CASSSRGTRGTGELFF. This sequence joins TRBV7-9 and TRBJ2-2; D might be TRBD2 (6 bases). Germline-derived CDR1 and CDR2 are SEHNR and FQNEAQ (reference sequence). The CDR3 covers 16 residues. Between the trimmed V and J ends, which lost 4 bases and 4 bases, there was a span of 16 bases. Full variable domain (rest looked up from reference TRBV7-9 and TRBJ2-2): DTGVSQNPRHKITKRGQNVTFRCDPISEHNRLYWYRQTLGQGPEFLTYFQNEAQLEKSRLLSDRFSAERPKGSFSTLEIQRTEQGDSAMYLCASSSRGTRGTGELFFGEGSRLTVL.

This clone was observed a few times. The chain carries TRBV7-9 and TRBJ1-5, with a possible D match to TRBD1 (6 bases). The V gene's germline CDR1 is SEHNR and CDR2 FQNEAQ (reference sequence). The CDR3 has 15 amino acids. Trimming removed 5 bases from V and 4 bases from J, with 15 bases in between. The CDR3 sequence: CASSPGTGTNQPQHF. For the CDR3, the DNA is TGTGCCAGCAGCCCGGGAACAGGGACAAATCAGCCCCAGCATTTT.

DNA for the CDR3: TGCGCCAGCAGCGAGGGACAGGGAAACACTGAAGCTTTCTTT. It yields the protein CASSEGQGNTEAFF. This rearrangement joins TRBV5-1 to TRBJ1-1; 9 bases map to TRBD1. Looked up from germline, CDR1 is SGHRS and CDR2 is YFSETQ. V lost 4 bases to trimming and J lost 2 bases; unmatched junction nucleotides: 3. This CDR3 has 14 residues.

The DNA of the CDR3 is TGTGCCAGCAGCTTAAATTCCGGGGGTCCCACTGAAGCTTTCTTT. Amino acids: CASSLNSGGPTEAFF. This rearrangement joins TRBV7-9 to TRBJ1-1, with a possible D match to TRBD1 (5 bases). Deletions cut 2 bases from V and 4 bases from J, with 14 bases between. Per germline, CDR1 SEHNR and CDR2 FQNEAQ (reference sequence). The CDR3 length is 15 residues. Full variable domain (missing parts from reference TRBV7-9 and TRBJ1-1): DTGVSQNPRHKITKRGQNVTFRCDPISEHNRLYWYRQTLGQGPEFLTYFQNEAQLEKSRLLSDRFSAERPKGSFSTLEIQRTEQGDSAMYLCASSLNSGGPTEAFFGQGTRLTVV.